Below, 2 T cell receptor beta chains from the same sample are listed, as sequenced in a study of cytomegalovirus exposure and HLA in healthy donors. Using immunoSEQ multiplex PCR, the repertoire was profiled, and TCRdb retains in-frame clones only, with some absent. The data hold 120,000 or so clones, with approximately 88% observed a single time. Sequencing was done on a sample of PBMCs. These receptors came from a woman under 30 in good health and CMV-seronegative.

As regards this clone: The same CDR3 arises from other DNA sequences in this sample as well. The chain is built from TRBV27 and TRBJ2-5; 9 bases agree with TRBD2. The trim removed 4 bases at V and 1 base at J, leaving 4 bases unmatched. The CDR3 is made up of 15 amino acids. Looked up from germline, CDR1 is MNHEY and CDR2 is SMNVEV (reference sequence). The chain's CDR3 is CASSSGTSFQETQYF. The CDR3 DNA reads as TGTGCCAGCAGTTCCGGGACTAGCTTCCAAGAGACCCAGTACTTC.

A single count supports this clone. The chain carries TRBV5-1 and TRBJ2-7; D is unresolved. This CDR3 is built from 14 residues. V was shortened by 0 bases and J by 2 bases, with 9 bases between the two germline ends. Germline assignment: CDR1 SGHRS and CDR2 YFSETQ. The CDR3 loop is CASSLGPPAYEQYF. The CDR3 DNA sequence: TGCGCCAGCAGCTTGGGCCCCCCGGCCTACGAGCAGTACTTC.